This TCR beta chain was identified in a study of T cell repertoires in cytomegalovirus infection. Overall study: Shared public TCR beta signatures pointed to both CMV infection and a matching HLA type.

This clonotype was recorded a few times. Its matching antigen is unknown. Study-wide results and caveats: Clonotype analysis showed dominance of the ex vivo response by HLA-C-restricted CMV-specific TCR beta clonotypes. Summed public TCR beta family frequency identified CMV carriers bearing the relevant HLA.

TCRdb fed the reads into MiXCR, producing one record per CDR3 protein. The sample records roughly 180,000 distinct CDR3 sequences, about 22% being singletons. The CDR3 consists of 15 residues. V dropped 3 bases and J dropped 4; count of bases not matched to a gene: 4. Per the germline V gene, CDR1 is SGHTA and CDR2 is FQGNSA. Sample: CD8+ T cells from cultured PBMCs, taken from culture after CMV antigen stimulation. This sequence joins TRBV7-2 and TRBJ2-3; 10 bases match TRBD2. This receptor was taken from a human donor in good health (CMV status not recorded). Some clones in this sample may be carry-over from other donors' samples. The CDR3 nucleotides are TGTGCCAGCAGCTTGAAAGCGGGGGGGCCAGATACGCAGTATTTT. Residues: CASSLKAGGPDTQYF.